These 17 T cell receptor beta chains were sequenced from one sample in a study of blood T cell repertoires in COVID-19. Some clones are missing from TCRdb's copy, which holds only in-frame ones; the method was immunoSEQ multiplex PCR. Of some 83,000 clones in the sample, over 80% were seen once. Sequences were obtained from peripheral blood. These receptors came from a man aged 60 to 69 with active or convalescent COVID-19.

This clone was seen only once. V is TRBV7-9 and J is TRBJ1-5; 11 bases are shared with TRBD1. The CDR3 has 15 residues. V dropped 3 bases and J dropped 5; count of bases not matched to a gene: 3. CDR1 is SEHNR and CDR2 is FQNEAQ in the germline V gene (reference sequence). CDR3 DNA sequence: TGTGCCAGCAGCTTTGGGGACAGGGGGGATCAGCCCCAGCATTTT. It codes for CASSFGDRGDQPQHF. The full variable domain, with the rest looked up from reference TRBV7-9 and TRBJ1-5, is DTGVSQNPRHKITKRGQNVTFRCDPISEHNRLYWYRQTLGQGPEFLTYFQNEAQLEKSRLLSDRFSAERPKGSFSTLEIQRTEQGDSAMYLCASSFGDRGDQPQHFGDGTRLSIL.

This clone was seen more than once but under ten times. The chain links TRBV7-2 to TRBJ2-2, with TRBD1 as a possible D gene (5 bases). V shed 8 bases and J shed 4 bases, with 17 bases lying between them. The CDR3 is 15 amino acids. Germline V gene lookup returns CDR1 SGHTA and CDR2 FQGNSA. The CDR3 DNA sequence: TGTGCCAGCTCTCCTCAGGGCTCTCTCACCGGGGAGCTGTTTTTT. Translation gives CASSPQGSLTGELFF.

The chain employs TRBV14 and TRBJ2-5, with D perhaps TRBD2 (6 bases). This CDR3 is 15 amino acids long. V was trimmed by 3 bases and J by 5 bases, leaving 16 bases between them. Per germline, CDR1 SGHDN and CDR2 FVKESK. This chain's CDR3 is CASSQFGTPGETQYF. The DNA for the CDR3 is TGTGCCAGCAGCCAGTTCGGGACTCCCGGGGAGACCCAGTACTTC.

This clone showed up just a few times. The gene calls are TRBV7-2 and TRBJ2-1; D not certain. Germline CDR1 SGHTA, CDR2 FQGNSA. This CDR3 comprises 15 residues. The germline V and J ends were trimmed by 5 bases and 3 bases, with 14 bases remaining between them. The CDR3 sequence is CASSGFRVSYNEQFF. The CDR3, as DNA: TGTGCCAGCAGCGGATTCCGGGTTAGCTACAATGAGCAGTTCTTC.

The chain carries TRBV10-3 and TRBJ1-1; D possibly corresponds to TRBD1 (6 bases). Trimming removed 8 bases at V and 0 bases at J, with 16 bases between. In germline, CDR1 is ENHRY, CDR2 SYGVKD. This CDR3 is 15 amino acids long. For the CDR3, the DNA is TGTGCCATCTCATCAGGGGTCCCAATGAACACTGAAGCTTTCTTT. It codes for CAISSGVPMNTEAFF.

The chain recombines TRBV6-5 with TRBJ2-7; D may be TRBD1 (5 bases). Between the trimmed V and J ends, which lost 3 bases and 6 bases, there was a span of 6 bases. The CDR3 has 11 amino acids. Germline-derived CDR1 and CDR2 are MNHEY and SVGAGI. The CDR3 protein is CASSYGAEQYF. CDR3 sequence (DNA): TGTGCCAGCAGTTATGGGGCCGAGCAGTACTTC.

The chain links TRBV10-2 to TRBJ1-5; D uncertain. V lost 6 bases and J lost 1, with 10 bases in between. CDR1 is WSHSY and CDR2 is SAAADI in the germline V gene. This CDR3 is built from 14 residues. This CDR3 is CASRDWQSNQPQHF. The CDR3 region has the DNA TGCGCCAGCAGGGACTGGCAGAGCAATCAGCCCCAGCATTTT.

This chain links TRBV6-6 with TRBJ1-6; no firm D call. The germline CDR1 and CDR2 sequences are MNHNY and SVGAGI (reference sequence). The CDR3 totals 15 residues. The germline V and J ends were trimmed by 6 bases and 10 bases, with 19 bases remaining between them. CDR3 bases: TGTGCCAGCAGCCTAGAGGAGGCAGGAGCGTCACCCCTCCACTTT. Translated: CASSLEEAGASPLHF.

This clone has only one observation. The chain joins TRBV5-5 to TRBJ2-5, with D possibly matching TRBD2 (6 bases). CDR1 and CDR2 from the germline V gene are SGHKS and YYEKEE (reference sequence). The CDR3 consists of 14 residues. V was clipped by 4 bases and J by 3 bases, with 13 bases between them. The CDR3 nucleotides read TGTGCCAGCAGCCTCGCGGGGATCAAAGAGACCCAGTACTTC. Protein: CASSLAGIKETQYF.

The table lists this clone with a count of one. The chain carries TRBV14 and TRBJ1-6; D uncertain. Germline V gene lookup returns CDR1 SGHDN and CDR2 FVKESK. Trimming cost V 1 base and J 8 bases, with 3 bases left between them. The CDR3 length is 12 residues. For the CDR3, the DNA is TGTGCCAGCAGCCAAGTAGATTCACCCCTCCACTTT. Its translation is CASSQVDSPLHF.

This rearrangement joins TRBV2 to TRBJ2-1; no clear D gene. CDR1 is SNHLY and CDR2 is FYNNEI in the germline V gene. Trimming shortened V by 5 bases and J by 0 bases, and 17 bases separated the two germline ends. The CDR3 runs to 17 residues. The CDR3 is CASSHPTDIGSYNEQFF. The CDR3 DNA reads TGTGCCAGCAGTCACCCGACCGACATCGGCTCCTACAATGAGCAGTTCTTC.

The V call is TRBV6-5, the J call TRBJ1-1; 9 nucleotides align to TRBD1. CDR1 MNHEY and CDR2 SVGAGI come from the germline V gene. After removal of 6 bases from V and 5 bases from J, the junction contained 7 bases not matched to a gene. The CDR3 loop spans 14 amino acids. The CDR3, as DNA: TGTGCCAGCAGAACAGGGGGCAGGAGGACTGAAGCTTTCTTT. Its protein product is CASRTGGRRTEAFF.

The CDR3, as DNA: TGTGCCAGCAGTGACTCGGGACAGTTGAGTTCACCCCTCCACTTT. Its translation is CASSDSGQLSSPLHF. The chain joins TRBV6-4 to TRBJ1-6; TRBD1 matches at 7 bases. CDR1 is MRHNA and CDR2 is SNTAGT in the germline V gene. J gave up 9 bases and V 0 bases, and 5 bases lay outside the gene matches. There are 15 residues in the CDR3.

This clone has a handful of counts. The chain has TRBV12-1 and TRBJ2-2; TRBD2 is the table's D call and was not checked against the DNA. TRBV12-1 is marked as a pseudogene. This CDR3 has 19 residues. CDR3 region: CASSYTGTSGDKNTGELFF. CDR3 in DNA: TGTGCCAGCAGCTACACCGGGACTAGCGGGGATAAGAACACCGGGGAGCTGTTTTTT.

This chain links TRBV4-3 with TRBJ2-4; maybe TRBD2 (7 bases). Trimming took off 0 bases at V and 1 base at J, with 19 bases between the two ends. Germline lookup yields CDR1 LGHNA and CDR2 YSLEER. This CDR3 has 19 amino acids. The CDR3 region is CASSQEVATGRAAKNIQYF. The CDR3 region has the DNA TGCGCCAGCAGCCAAGAGGTTGCTACAGGGAGGGCGGCCAAAAACATTCAGTACTTC.

This chain links TRBV19 with TRBJ2-3; the D gene is possibly TRBD2 (5 bases). CDR3 length: 14 residues. V dropped 6 bases and J dropped 6 bases, with 16 bases sitting between them. Germline CDR1 reads LNHDA; CDR2 reads SQIVND (reference sequence). The CDR3 bases are TGTGCCAGTAGCCCCGGGAATTCGGTGGATACGCAGTATTTT. Translated, it gives CASSPGNSVDTQYF.

J is TRBJ1-1 and V is TRBV5-1; 8 bases align to TRBD1. The CDR3 consists of 18 residues. With V trimmed by 1 base and J by 3 bases, 14 bases remained unmatched. From germline, CDR1 is SGHRS and CDR2 YFSETQ. The CDR3 region has the DNA TGCGCCAGCAGCTTGTTAGGGTCAGGGGGCGCTTCGGACACTGAAGCTTTCTTT. Residues: CASSLLGSGGASDTEAFF. Full variable domain (missing parts from reference TRBV5-1 and TRBJ1-1): KAGVTQTPRYLIKTRGQQVTLSCSPISGHRSVSWYQQTPGQGLQFLFEYFSETQRNKGNFPGRFSGRQFSNSRSEMNVSTLELGDSALYLCASSLLGSGGASDTEAFFGQGTRLTVV.